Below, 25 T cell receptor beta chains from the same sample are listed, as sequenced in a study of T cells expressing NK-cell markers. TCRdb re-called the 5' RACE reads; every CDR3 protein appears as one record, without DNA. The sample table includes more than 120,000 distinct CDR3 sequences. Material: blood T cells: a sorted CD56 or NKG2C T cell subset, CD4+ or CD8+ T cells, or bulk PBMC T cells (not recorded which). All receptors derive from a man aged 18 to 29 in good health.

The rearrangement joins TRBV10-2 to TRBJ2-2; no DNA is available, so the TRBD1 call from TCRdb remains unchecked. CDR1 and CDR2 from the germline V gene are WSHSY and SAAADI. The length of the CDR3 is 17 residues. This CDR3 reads CASSPLTGIPNTGELFF.

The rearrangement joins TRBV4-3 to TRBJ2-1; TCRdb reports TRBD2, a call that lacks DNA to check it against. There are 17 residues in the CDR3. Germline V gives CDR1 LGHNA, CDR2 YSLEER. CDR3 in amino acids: CASSQDRRVAGANEQFF.

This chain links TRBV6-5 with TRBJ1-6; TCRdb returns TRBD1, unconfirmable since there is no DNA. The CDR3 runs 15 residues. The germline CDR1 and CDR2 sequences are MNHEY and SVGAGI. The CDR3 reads CASSTYRGDNSPLHF.

CDR3: CASSLWGADEKLFF. The rearrangement uses TRBV5-1 and TRBJ1-4; the TCRdb call, TRBD1, lacks DNA for checking. The CDR3 spans 14 residues. Germline V gives CDR1 SGHRS, CDR2 YFSETQ.

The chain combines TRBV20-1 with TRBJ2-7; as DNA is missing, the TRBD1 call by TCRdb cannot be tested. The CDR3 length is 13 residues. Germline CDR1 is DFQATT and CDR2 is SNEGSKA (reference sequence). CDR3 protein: CSATLGGTYEQYF.

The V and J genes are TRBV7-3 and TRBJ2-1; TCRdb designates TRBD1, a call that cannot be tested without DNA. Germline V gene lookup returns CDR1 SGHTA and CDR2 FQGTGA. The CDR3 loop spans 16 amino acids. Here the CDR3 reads CASSLIGGGTGNEQFF.

The CDR3 spells CAWSWVGGRTDTQYF. The V call is TRBV30, the J call TRBJ2-3; TCRdb selects TRBD1, and the lack of DNA leaves this call unchecked. The length of the CDR3 is 15 residues. The germline CDR1 and CDR2 sequences are GTSNPN and SVGIG (reference sequence).

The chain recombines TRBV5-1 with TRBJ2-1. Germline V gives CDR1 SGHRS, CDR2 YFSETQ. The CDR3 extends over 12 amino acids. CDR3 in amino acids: CASSLIHNEQFF.

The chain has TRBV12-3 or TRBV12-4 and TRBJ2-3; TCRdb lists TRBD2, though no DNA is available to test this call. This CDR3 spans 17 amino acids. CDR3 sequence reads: CASSPGTSGRGTDTQYF.

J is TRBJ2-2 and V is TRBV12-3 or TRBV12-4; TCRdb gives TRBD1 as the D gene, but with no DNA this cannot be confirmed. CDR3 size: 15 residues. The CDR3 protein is CASSPRGSFGGELFF.

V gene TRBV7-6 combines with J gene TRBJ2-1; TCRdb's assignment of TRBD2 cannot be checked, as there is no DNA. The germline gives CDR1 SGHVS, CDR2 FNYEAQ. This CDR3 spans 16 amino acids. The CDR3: CASSLGLAGDYNEQFF.

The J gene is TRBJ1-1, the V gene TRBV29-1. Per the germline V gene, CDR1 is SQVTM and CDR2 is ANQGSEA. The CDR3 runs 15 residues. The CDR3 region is CSVRSGGKMNTEAFF.

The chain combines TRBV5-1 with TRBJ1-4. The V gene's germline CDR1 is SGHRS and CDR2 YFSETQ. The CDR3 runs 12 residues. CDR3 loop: CASSLDQEKLFF.

CDR3 residues: CAFLSTGELFF. V and J are TRBV2 and TRBJ2-2. CDR3 length: 11 amino acids. Germline assignment: CDR1 SNHLY and CDR2 FYNNEI.

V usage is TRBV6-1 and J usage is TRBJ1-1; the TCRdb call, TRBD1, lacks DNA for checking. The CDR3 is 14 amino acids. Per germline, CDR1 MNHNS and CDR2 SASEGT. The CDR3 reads CASMSQGRHTEAFF.

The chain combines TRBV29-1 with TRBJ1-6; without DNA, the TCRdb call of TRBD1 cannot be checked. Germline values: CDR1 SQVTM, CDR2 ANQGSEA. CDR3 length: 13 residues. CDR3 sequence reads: CSAADRPNSPLHF.

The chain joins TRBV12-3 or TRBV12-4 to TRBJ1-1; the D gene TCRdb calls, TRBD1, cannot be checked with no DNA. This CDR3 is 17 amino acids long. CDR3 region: CASSLIWEDRGNTEAFF.

The CDR3 loop is CASSPDATRHEQFF. This rearrangement joins TRBV7-9 to TRBJ2-1; TCRdb reports TRBD2, a call that lacks DNA to check it against. Germline CDR1 SEHNR, CDR2 FQNEAQ (reference sequence). The CDR3 has 14 amino acids.

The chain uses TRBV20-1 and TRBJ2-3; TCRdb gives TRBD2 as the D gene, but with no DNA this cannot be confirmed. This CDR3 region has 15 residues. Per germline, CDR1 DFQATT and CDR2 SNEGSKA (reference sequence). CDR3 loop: CSADSGGAATDTQYF.

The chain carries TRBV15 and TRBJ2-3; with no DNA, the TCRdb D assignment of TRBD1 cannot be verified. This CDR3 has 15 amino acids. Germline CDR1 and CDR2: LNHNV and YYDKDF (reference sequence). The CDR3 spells CATSSARGQGDTQYF.

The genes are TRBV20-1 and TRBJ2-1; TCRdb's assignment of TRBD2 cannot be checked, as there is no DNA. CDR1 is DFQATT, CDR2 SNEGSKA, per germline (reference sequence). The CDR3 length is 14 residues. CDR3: CSAPTGLGLNEQFF.

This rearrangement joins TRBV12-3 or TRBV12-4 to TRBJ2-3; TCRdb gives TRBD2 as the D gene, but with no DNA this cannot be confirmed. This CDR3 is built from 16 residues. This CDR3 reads CASRRLAGLSTDTQYF.

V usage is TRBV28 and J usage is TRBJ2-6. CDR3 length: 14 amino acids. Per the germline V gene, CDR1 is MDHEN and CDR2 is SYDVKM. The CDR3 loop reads CASSPVTGANVLTF.

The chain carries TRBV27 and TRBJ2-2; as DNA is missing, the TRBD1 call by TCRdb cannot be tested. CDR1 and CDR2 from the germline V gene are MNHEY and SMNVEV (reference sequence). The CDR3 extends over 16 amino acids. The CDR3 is CASSSGTSGYTGELFF.

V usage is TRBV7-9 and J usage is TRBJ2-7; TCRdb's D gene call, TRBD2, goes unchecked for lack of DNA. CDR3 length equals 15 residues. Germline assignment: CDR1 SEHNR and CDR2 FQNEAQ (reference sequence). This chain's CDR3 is CASSLPTGTSPEKYF.